This TCR beta chain is drawn from a study of naive and memory T cell subsets. A remark on this clonotype: Its specificity is unknown.

Germline loops: CDR1 SGHRS, CDR2 YFSETQ. With 5 bases clipped from V and 2 bases from J, the junction kept 4 bases outside the gene matches. CDR3 size: 14 residues. Two oligonucleotides, mixed equimolar, formed the beta constant-region primer covering TRBC1 and TRBC2. The ligated cDNA underwent four PCR rounds using SP2 and nested alpha and beta constant-region primers. TCRdb itself ran the UMI-ligation and nested PCR reads through MiXCR, one entry per CDR3 protein. This table has approximately 150,000 distinct CDR3 sequences, about 23% appearing once. The study's findings and limits: Clonotypes are single alpha or beta chains, not paired receptors. Possibly reflecting memory cells re-expressing CD45RA, a few larger clonotypes occurred in naive repertoires, especially CD8. TCR abundance followed a power law differing between naive and memory subsets.

This sequence was found in a human donor in good health. The rearrangement uses TRBV5-1 and TRBJ2-1; 7 positions agree with TRBD2. The sequenced sample consisted of naive CD4+ T cells from blood. The CDR3 DNA follows: TGCGCCAGCAGGCCTGCGGGAGCCTACAATGAGCAGTTCTTC. Translation gives CASRPAGAYNEQFF.